One T cell receptor beta chain is described in this entry. Its antigen is as yet unknown. The PCR contained 60 Vbeta and 13 Jbeta primers. Clones were read by immunoSEQ multiplex PCR, and TCRdb kept only the in-frame ones, dropping some. The sample contains around 130,000 clones, about 71% of which appear only once. This CDR3 contains 15 residues. CDR1 is SGHNT and CDR2 is YYREEE in the germline V gene (reference sequence). Trimming at V came to 4 bases and at J to 1 base, leaving 5 bases not matched to a gene. The sample originates from a study of cytomegalovirus exposure and HLA in healthy donors. As for the study in general: Previous work identified roughly 110 million unique TCR beta sequences from around 200 million T cells. Overall study findings and caveats: Later work associated fewer than 20,000 TCR beta sequences with HLA alleles at 0.05 false discovery rate.

The source of this sequence is a woman aged 55-70 years in good health and CMV-seropositive. The chain combines TRBV5-4 with TRBJ1-1; 9 positions agree with TRBD1. The sequencing sample was made of PBMCs. The CDR3 coding sequence is TGTGCCAGCAGCAACCGGACAGGGGCGAACACTGAAGCTTTCTTT. Its protein product is CASSNRTGANTEAFF.